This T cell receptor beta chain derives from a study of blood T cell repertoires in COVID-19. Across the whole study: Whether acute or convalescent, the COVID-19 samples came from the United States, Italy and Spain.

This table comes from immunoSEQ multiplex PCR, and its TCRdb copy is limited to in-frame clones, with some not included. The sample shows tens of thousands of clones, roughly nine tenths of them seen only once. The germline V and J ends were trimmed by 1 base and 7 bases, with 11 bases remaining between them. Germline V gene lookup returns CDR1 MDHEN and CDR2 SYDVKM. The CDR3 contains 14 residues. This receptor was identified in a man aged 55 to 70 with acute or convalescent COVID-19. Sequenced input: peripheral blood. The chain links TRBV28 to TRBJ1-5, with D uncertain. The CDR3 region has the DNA TGTGCCAGCAGTTTATTGCCAGGACTCCAGCCCCAGCATTTT. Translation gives CASSLLPGLQPQHF.